This T cell receptor beta chain was captured by sequencing in a study of T cell responses to AZD1222 COVID-19 vaccine. Notes on the study in general: Repertoires were sampled only after the peak T cell response. It should be noted that donors were predominantly white British and more often female, and clonal diversity was possibly underestimated.

CDR3 length: 13 amino acids. CDR1 and CDR2 (germline): KGHDR, SFDVKD. The germline V and J ends were trimmed by 4 bases and 6 bases, with 9 bases remaining between them. The assay was immunoSEQ multiplex PCR, and TCRdb's table has in-frame clones only and misses some. The table has tens of thousands of clones, 89% seen once; the top ten hold 7.5% to 10%. To note about this clone: The antigen remains unidentified.

Timing groups of about 4 and about 12 weeks for second doses were pooled. The specimen comprised peripheral blood, sampled 28 days after the second AZD1222 dose. The receptor comes from an adult who received the AZD1222 COVID-19 vaccine. V and J are TRBV24-1 and TRBJ2-1; either TRBD1 or TRBD2 may fit D (6 bases each). The CDR3 loop is CATSDRGGNEQFF. As DNA, the CDR3 is TGTGCCACCAGTGACAGGGGAGGCAATGAGCAGTTCTTC.